What follows describes a single T cell receptor beta chain. This record comes from a study of blood T cell repertoires in COVID-19. The length of the CDR3 is 14 residues. Germline CDR1 and CDR2: SGHRS and YFSETQ. With 4 bases removed from V and 0 bases from J, the gap between germline ends came to 10 bases. Produced via immunoSEQ multiplex PCR; TCRdb's table is partial and in-frame only. This repertoire shows some 300,000 clones, around nine tenths found once; its top ten account for 1% to 1.5%. The chain uses TRBV5-1 and TRBJ1-1; D perhaps matches TRBD1 (6 bases). The clonotype comes from a man between 70 and 80 years old with acute or convalescent COVID-19. The material sequenced was peripheral blood. The CDR3 bases are TGCGCCAGCAGCCGCGGACAGCTGAACACTGAAGCTTTCTTT. Protein: CASSRGQLNTEAFF.